Sequencing of this T cell receptor (beta chain) was carried out in a study of T cell responses to AZD1222 COVID-19 vaccine. Study in general: The study pooled second doses at about 4 or about 12 weeks.

Sequencing used immunoSEQ multiplex PCR; TCRdb keeps in-frame clones, though not all of them. Among 100,000 to 150,000 clones listed, about nine tenths were seen once. Germline V CDR1 and CDR2: KGHSH, LQKENI. The CDR3 consists of 14 residues. V lost 5 bases, J lost 6 bases, and 4 bases stayed unmatched. On this clone itself: Its antigen is not known.

Findings of the study overall: At baseline, just five to seven AZD1222 recipients tested seropositive. White British people made up most donors, females outnumbered males, and clonal diversity was possibly underestimated.

This clonotype was sampled from an adult in good health. The specimen was peripheral blood, collected on day 0 of AZD1222 vaccination. The chain is built from TRBV18 and TRBJ1-5, with TRBD1 matching 10 bases. In DNA form, the CDR3 reads TGTGCCAGCTCAGAGACAGGGGGCTCTCAGCCCCAGCATTTT. As protein: CASSETGGSQPQHF.